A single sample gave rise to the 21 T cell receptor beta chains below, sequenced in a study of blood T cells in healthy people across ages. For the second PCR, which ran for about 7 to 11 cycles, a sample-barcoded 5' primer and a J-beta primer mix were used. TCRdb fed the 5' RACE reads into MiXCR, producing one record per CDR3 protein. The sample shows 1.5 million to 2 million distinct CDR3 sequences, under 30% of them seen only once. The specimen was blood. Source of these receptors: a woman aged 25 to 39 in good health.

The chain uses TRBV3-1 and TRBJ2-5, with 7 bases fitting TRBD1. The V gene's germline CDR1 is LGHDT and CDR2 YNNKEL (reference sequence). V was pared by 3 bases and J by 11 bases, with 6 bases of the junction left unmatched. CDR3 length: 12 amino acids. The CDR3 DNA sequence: TGTGCCAGCAGCCAGACAGGGTTGGGGCAGTACTTC. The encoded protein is CASSQTGLGQYF.

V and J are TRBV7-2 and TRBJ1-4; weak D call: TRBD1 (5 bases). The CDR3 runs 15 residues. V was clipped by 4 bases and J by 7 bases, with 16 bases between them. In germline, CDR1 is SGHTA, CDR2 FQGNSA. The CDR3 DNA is TGTGCCAGCAGCTCCCTCGGGGGGAGGCGTGAAAAACTGTTTTTT. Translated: CASSSLGGRREKLFF.

As DNA, the CDR3 is TGTGCCAGCAGTTACTCGGAAGCGCTGAACCACAATGAGCAGTTCTTC. Translation gives CASSYSEALNHNEQFF. The chain uses TRBV6-5 and TRBJ2-1, with D unclear. Per germline, CDR1 MNHEY and CDR2 SVGAGI. V lost 0 bases, J lost 5 bases, and 14 bases lay in between. This CDR3 contains 16 residues.

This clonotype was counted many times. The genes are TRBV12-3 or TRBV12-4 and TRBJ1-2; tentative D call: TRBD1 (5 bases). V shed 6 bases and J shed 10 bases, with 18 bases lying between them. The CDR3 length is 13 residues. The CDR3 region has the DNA TGTGCCAGCAGGCGTCGGGGGGTTTGGGACTACACCTTC. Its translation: CASRRRGVWDYTF.

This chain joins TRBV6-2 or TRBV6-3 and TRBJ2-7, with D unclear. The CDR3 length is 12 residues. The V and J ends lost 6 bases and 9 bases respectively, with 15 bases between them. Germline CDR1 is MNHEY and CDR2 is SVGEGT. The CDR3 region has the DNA TGTGCCAGCAGCACCTCTGACAATCCGCAGTACTTC. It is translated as CASSTSDNPQYF.

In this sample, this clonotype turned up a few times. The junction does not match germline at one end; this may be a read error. The CDR3 DNA follows: TGTGCCGGCAGCCCCATACCAGGGCTTGGTCAGCCCCAGCATTTT. The encoded protein is CAGSPIPGLGQPQHF. V and J are TRBV7-2 and TRBJ1-5; D is possibly TRBD1 (5 bases). Germline CDR1 SGHTA, CDR2 FQGNSA. This CDR3 is 15 amino acids long.

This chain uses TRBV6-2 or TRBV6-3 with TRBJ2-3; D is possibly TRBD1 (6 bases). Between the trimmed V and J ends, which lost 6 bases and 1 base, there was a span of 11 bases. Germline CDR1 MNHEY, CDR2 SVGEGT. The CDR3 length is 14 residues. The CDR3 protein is CASSVTGRTDTQYF. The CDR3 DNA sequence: TGTGCCAGCAGCGTCACAGGGCGCACAGATACGCAGTATTTT.

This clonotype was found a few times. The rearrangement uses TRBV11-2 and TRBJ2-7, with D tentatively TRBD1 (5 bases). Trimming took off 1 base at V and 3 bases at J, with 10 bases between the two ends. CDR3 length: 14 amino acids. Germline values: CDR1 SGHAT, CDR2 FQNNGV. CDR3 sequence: CASSLGSGFYEQYF. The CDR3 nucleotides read TGTGCCAGCAGCTTAGGCTCAGGGTTCTACGAGCAGTACTTC.

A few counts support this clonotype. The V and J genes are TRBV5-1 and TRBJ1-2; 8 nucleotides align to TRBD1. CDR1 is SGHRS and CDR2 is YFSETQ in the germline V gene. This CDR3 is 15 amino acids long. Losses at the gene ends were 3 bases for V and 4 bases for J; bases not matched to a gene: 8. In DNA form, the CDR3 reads TGCGCCAGCAGCTACGGGACAGGCGATACCTATGGCTACACCTTC. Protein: CASSYGTGDTYGYTF.

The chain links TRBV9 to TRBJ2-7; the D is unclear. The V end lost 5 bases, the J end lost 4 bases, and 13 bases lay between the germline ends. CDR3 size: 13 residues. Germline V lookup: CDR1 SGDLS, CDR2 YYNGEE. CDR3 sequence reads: CASSSEPGYEQYF. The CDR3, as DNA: TGTGCCAGCAGTTCTGAGCCCGGTTACGAGCAGTACTTC.

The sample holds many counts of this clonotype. The CDR3 protein is CSEEASTDTQYF. The CDR3 nucleotides read TGCAGCGAGGAGGCAAGCACAGATACGCAGTATTTT. V and J are TRBV29-1 and TRBJ2-3; a possible D gene is TRBD2 (5 bases). In germline, CDR1 is SQVTM, CDR2 ANQGSEA. There are 12 residues in the CDR3. Deletions cut 7 bases from V and 0 bases from J, with 8 bases between.

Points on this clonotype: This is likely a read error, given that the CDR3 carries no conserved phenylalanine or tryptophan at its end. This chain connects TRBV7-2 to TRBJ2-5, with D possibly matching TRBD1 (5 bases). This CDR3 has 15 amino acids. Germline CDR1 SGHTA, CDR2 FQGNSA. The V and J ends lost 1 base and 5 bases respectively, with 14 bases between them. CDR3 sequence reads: CASSLVSRARETQYY. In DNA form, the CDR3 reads TGTGCCAGCAGCTTAGTGAGCAGGGCTCGGGAGACCCAGTACTAC.

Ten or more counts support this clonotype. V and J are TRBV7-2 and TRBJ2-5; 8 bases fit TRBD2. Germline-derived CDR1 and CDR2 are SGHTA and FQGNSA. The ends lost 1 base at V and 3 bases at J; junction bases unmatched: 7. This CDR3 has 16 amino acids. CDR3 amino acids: CASSLDTLAGKETQYF. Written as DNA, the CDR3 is TGTGCCAGCAGCTTAGACACTCTAGCGGGCAAAGAGACCCAGTACTTC.

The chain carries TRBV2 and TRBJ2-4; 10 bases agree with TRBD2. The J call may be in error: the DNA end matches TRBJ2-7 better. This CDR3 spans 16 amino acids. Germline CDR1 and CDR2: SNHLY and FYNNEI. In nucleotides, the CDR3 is TGTGCCAGCAGTGAAGGGAGCGGGAGGGCAGATTCCGAGCAGTACTTC. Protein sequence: CASSEGSGRADSEQYF.

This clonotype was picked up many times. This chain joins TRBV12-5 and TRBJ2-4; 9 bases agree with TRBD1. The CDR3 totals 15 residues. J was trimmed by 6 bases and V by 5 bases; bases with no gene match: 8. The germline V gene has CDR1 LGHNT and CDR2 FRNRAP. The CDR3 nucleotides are TGTGCTAGTGGTCGACCGGGACAGGGTGGAAACATTCAGTACTTC. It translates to CASGRPGQGGNIQYF.

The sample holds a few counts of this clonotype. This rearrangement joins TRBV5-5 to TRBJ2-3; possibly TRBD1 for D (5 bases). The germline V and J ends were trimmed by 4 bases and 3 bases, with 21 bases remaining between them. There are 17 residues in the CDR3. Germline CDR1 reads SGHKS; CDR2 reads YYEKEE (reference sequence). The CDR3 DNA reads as TGTGCCAGCAGCCGGATCGCCCTATGGGGCGGTACAGATACGCAGTATTTT. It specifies CASSRIALWGGTDTQYF.

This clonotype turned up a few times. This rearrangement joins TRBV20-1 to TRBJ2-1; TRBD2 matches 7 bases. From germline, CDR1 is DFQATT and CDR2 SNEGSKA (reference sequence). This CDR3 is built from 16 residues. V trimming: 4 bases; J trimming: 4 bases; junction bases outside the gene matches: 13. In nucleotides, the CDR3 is TGCAGTGCTATCAAGCGGGACCAAGGGGATTACAATGAGCAGTTCTTC. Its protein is CSAIKRDQGDYNEQFF.

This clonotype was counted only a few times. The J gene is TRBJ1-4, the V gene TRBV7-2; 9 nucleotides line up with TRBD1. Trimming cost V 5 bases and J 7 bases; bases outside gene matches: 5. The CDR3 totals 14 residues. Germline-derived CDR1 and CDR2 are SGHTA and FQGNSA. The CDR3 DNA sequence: TGTGCCAGCAGCCTGGGACAGGGTGTTGAAAAACTGTTTTTT. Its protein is CASSLGQGVEKLFF.

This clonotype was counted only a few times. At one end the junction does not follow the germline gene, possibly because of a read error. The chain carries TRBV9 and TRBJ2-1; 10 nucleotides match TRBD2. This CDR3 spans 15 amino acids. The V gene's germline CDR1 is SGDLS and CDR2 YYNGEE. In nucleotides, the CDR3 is TGTGCCAGCATCGTAGAGCTAGCGGGAGCCCATGAGCAGTTCTTC. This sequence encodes CASIVELAGAHEQFF.

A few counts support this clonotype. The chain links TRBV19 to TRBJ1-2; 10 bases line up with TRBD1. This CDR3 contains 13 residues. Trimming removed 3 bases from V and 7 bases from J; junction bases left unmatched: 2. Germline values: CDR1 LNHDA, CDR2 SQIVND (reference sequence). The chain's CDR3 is CASSIRQGAGYTF. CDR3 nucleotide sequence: TGTGCCAGTAGTATCCGACAGGGGGCTGGCTACACCTTC.

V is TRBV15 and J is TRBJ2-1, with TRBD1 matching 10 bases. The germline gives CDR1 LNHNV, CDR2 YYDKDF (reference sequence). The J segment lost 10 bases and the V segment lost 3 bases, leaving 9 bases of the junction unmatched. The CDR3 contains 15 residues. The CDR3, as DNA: TGTGCCACCAGCAGGTCGGGACAGGGGTCCGGGGAGCAGTTCTTC. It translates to CATSRSGQGSGEQFF.